This is a list of T cell receptor beta chains from one sample in a study of CD8 T cells in ankylosing spondylitis. TCRdb passed the 5' RACE reads through MiXCR, listing each CDR3 protein once. The sample records roughly 30,000 distinct CDR3 sequences, 14% being singletons. Sequenced material: blood. The source is a male donor with ankylosing spondylitis or in good health (not recorded which). The conserved cysteine and the conserved F or W are not part of the CDR3 here. Clone size, where shown, is once, few, many, or a class for clones that have expanded.

abundance	v_gene	j_gene	CDR3aa
-	TRBV20-1	TRBJ2-3	SAPAGGQVSDTQY
few	TRBV28	TRBJ1-1	ASSNPTGLRGAF
-	TRBV11-2	TRBJ2-1	ASSSPSGGPPSYNEQF
-	TRBV5-1	TRBJ2-1	ASSSRTSGSHVNEQF
many	TRBV7-2	TRBJ2-5	ASSPGGIGETQY
-	TRBV28	TRBJ1-4	ASSLRSVNEKLF
-	TRBV5-1	TRBJ2-1	ASGPAGGYNEQF
-	TRBV12-3/TRBV12-4	TRBJ2-2	ASSLRVGNTGELF
few	TRBV6-6	TRBJ1-3	ASLSSGNTIY
-	TRBV20-1	TRBJ2-3	SASISSSTDTQY